Below, one T cell receptor (beta chain) is given with its context. These data belong to a study of T cells in Graves' hyperthyroidism and ophthalmopathy. This CDR3 region has 15 residues. CDR1 is LNHDA, CDR2 SQIVND, per germline (reference sequence). Losses at the gene ends were 5 bases for V and 1 base for J; bases not matched to a gene: 6. From RNA transcripts, TCR beta CDR3 regions were amplified. HTBI primers were the set used in a first-round RT-PCR of the TCR CDR3. MiXCR, applied by TCRdb to the multiplex PCR reads, yields one record per CDR3 protein. The table records 550,000 to 600,000 distinct CDR3 sequences, about a sixth of them present only once.

The J gene is TRBJ1-1, the V gene TRBV19, with 8 bases lining up with TRBD1. This receptor was obtained from a young woman with Graves' hyperthyroidism. The sequenced sample consisted of blood. The CDR3 is CASSPAGTGNTEAFF. CDR3 DNA sequence: TGTGCCAGTAGTCCCGCGGGGACAGGGAACACTGAAGCTTTCTTT.